Presented here are 5 T cell receptor beta chains from one specimen sequenced in a study of OX40 agonist ivuxolimab in advanced cancers. Libraries were made using the immunoSEQ multiplex PCR assay. TCRdb mirrors the immuneACCESS table, restricted to in-frame sequences. Some clones are absent from its copies; in checked studies, under half trace to an unresolved V gene, and the reason for the others is unknown. This sample is represented by over 65,000 clones; 84% of them were singletons. About 0.51% of the sample rests with the top ten. Here the sequenced sample was CD4+ or CD8+ T cells sorted from blood, taken in a trial of the OX40 agonist ivuxolimab. The receptors stem from an adult with an advanced solid tumor such as melanoma, head and neck, liver or kidney cancer.

The rearrangement joins TRBV4-2 to TRBJ1-3; weak D call: TRBD1 (5 bases). Germline V gene sequence: CDR1 LGHNA, CDR2 YNFKEQ. The length of the CDR3 is 16 residues. Deletions cut 1 base from V and 1 base from J, with 11 bases between. This CDR3 reads CASSQGEGVSGNTIYF. DNA of the CDR3: TGTGCCAGCAGCCAAGGGGAAGGGGTGTCTGGAAACACCATATATTTT.

The chain recombines TRBV7-6 with TRBJ2-5; D unclear. Germline V gene lookup returns CDR1 SGHVS and CDR2 FNYEAQ. The CDR3 spans 12 residues. Deletions cut 5 bases from V and 3 bases from J, with 7 bases between. CDR3 in DNA: TGTGCCAGCAGCCTAGGGAAAGAGACCCAGTACTTC. Translation gives CASSLGKETQYF.

This chain connects TRBV6-1 to TRBJ1-6, with D tentatively TRBD1 (6 bases). V was trimmed by 2 bases and J by 14 bases, leaving 13 bases between them. The germline CDR1 and CDR2 sequences are MNHNS and SASEGT. There are 13 residues in the CDR3. The CDR3 loop is CASSELRGTTLHF. CDR3 in DNA: TGTGCCAGCAGTGAATTACGGGGGACAACCCTCCACTTT.

V usage is TRBV4-1 and J usage is TRBJ2-5, with D possibly matching TRBD2 (6 bases). The CDR3 runs 15 residues. V shed 2 bases and J shed 3 bases, with 13 bases lying between them. Germline CDR1 and CDR2: MGHRA and YSYEKL. The CDR3 DNA sequence: TGCGCCAGCAGCCAACCTAGACTAGATAAAGAGACCCAGTACTTC. It codes for CASSQPRLDKETQYF.

Notes on this clone: The sample holds other DNA sequences that translate to the same CDR3. The rearrangement joins TRBV5-8 to TRBJ2-6; D unclear. V was trimmed by 0 bases and J by 0 bases, leaving 10 bases between them. The germline CDR1 and CDR2 sequences are SGHTS and YDEGEE. There are 17 residues in the CDR3. CDR3 bases: TGTGCCAGCAGCTTGGTGACTTTCAGCTCTGGGGCCAACGTCCTGACTTTC. Translation gives CASSLVTFSSGANVLTF.